This section outlines one T cell receptor beta chain sequence together with its context. What it binds is unknown. Making each TCR library took 3,500 to 4,500 ng of total RNA. Each UMI, carrying a 6-nucleotide sample barcode, came from template switching. With the 5' RACE reads reprocessed, TCRdb shows one record per CDR3 protein and no DNA. The sample yields roughly 160,000 distinct CDR3 sequences, of which the top ten take up around 6.8%. This specimen belongs to a study of monozygotic twins with inflammatory bowel disease. Study findings and constraints: IBD patients carried less diverse TCRbeta repertoires (inverse Simpson) than healthy co-twins. Subtypes among T cells remained indistinguishable.

This CDR3 has 16 residues. Germline CDR1 MNHEY, CDR2 SMNVEV (reference sequence). The chain combines TRBV27 with TRBJ1-1; TCRdb returns TRBD1, unconfirmable since there is no DNA. Sequencing input: blood. This receptor was taken from a human donor with ulcerative colitis or Crohn's disease, or a healthy co-twin of an affected twin (not recorded which). The CDR3 protein is CASSLSPPGGWAEAFF.